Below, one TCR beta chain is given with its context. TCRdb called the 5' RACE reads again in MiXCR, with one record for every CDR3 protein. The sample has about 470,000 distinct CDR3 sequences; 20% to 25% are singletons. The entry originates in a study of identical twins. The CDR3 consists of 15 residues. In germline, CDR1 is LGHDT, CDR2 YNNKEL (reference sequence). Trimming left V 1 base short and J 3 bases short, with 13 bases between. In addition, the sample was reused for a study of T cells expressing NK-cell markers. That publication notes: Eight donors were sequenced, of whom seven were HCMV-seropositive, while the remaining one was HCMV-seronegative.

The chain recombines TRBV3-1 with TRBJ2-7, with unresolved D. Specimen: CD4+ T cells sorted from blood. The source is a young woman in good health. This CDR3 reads CASSQVGRGSYEQYF. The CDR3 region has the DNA TGTGCCAGCAGCCAAGTGGGCAGAGGAAGCTACGAGCAGTACTTC.